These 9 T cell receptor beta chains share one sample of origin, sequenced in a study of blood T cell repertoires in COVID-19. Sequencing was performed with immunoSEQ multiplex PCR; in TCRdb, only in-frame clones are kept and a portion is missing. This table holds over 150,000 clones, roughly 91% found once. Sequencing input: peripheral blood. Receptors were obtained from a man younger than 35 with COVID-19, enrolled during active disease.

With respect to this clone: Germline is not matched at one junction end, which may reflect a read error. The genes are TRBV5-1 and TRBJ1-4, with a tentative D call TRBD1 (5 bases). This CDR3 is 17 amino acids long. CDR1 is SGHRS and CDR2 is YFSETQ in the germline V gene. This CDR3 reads CASSPSGTPGLAEKLLF. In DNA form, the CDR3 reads TGCGCCAGCAGCCCGTCCGGGACTCCGGGGCTTGCTGAAAAACTGCTTTTT.

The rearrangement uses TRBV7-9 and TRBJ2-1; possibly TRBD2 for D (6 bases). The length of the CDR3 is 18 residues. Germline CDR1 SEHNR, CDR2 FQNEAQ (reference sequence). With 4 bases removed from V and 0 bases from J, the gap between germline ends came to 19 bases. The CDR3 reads CASSSAPGLPSSYNEQFF. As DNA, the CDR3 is TGTGCCAGCAGCTCAGCACCGGGACTTCCGAGCTCCTACAATGAGCAGTTCTTC.

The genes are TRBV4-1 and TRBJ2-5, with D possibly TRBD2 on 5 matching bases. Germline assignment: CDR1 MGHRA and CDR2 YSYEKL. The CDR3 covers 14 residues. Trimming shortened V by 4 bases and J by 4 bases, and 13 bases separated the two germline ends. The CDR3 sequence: CASSRTLVLETQYF. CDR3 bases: TGCGCCAGCAGCCGAACACTAGTCCTAGAGACCCAGTACTTC.

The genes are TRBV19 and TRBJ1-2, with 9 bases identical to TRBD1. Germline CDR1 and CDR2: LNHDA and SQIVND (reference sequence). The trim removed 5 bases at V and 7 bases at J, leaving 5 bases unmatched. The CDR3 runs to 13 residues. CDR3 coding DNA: TGTGCCAGTAGTCACACAGGGGGCAGTGGCTACACCTTC. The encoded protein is CASSHTGGSGYTF. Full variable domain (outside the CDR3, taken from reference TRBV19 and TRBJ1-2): DGGITQSPKYLFRKEGQNVTLSCEQNLNHDAMYWYRQDPGQGLRLIYYSQIVNDFQKGDIAEGYSVSREKKESFPLTVTSAQKNPTAFYLCASSHTGGSGYTFGSGTRLTVV.

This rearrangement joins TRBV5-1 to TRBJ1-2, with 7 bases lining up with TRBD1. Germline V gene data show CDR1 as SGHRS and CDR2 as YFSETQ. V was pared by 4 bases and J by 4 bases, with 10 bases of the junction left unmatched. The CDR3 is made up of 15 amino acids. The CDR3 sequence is CASSPYDRVGYGYTF. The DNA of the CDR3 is TGCGCCAGCAGCCCCTACGACAGGGTGGGCTATGGCTACACCTTC.

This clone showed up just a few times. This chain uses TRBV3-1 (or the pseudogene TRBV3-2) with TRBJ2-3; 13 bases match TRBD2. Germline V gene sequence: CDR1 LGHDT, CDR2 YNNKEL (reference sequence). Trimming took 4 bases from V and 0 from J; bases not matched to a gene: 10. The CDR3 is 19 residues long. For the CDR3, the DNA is TGTGCCAGCAGCCTTTTCTCCGGGACTAGCGGGATTAGCACAGATACGCAGTATTTT. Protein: CASSLFSGTSGISTDTQYF.

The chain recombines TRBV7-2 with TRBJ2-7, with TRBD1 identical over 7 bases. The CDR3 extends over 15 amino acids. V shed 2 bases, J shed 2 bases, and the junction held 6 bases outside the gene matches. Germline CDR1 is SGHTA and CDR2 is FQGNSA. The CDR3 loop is CASSLPGQRTYEQYF. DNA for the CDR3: TGTGCCAGCAGCTTACCGGGACAGAGAACCTACGAGCAGTACTTC. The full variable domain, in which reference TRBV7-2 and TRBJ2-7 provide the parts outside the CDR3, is GAGVSQSPSNKVTEKGKDVELRCDPISGHTALYWYRQSLGQGLEFLIYFQGNSAPDKSGLPSDRFSAERTGGSVSTLTIQRTQQEDSAVYLCASSLPGQRTYEQYFGPGTRLTVT.

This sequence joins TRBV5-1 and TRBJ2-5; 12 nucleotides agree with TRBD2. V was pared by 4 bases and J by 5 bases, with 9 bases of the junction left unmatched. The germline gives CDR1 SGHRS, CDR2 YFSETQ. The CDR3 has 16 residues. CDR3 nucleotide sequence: TGCGCCAGCAGCCAAATACCCGGGACTAGCGGGGAGACCCAGTACTTC. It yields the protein CASSQIPGTSGETQYF.

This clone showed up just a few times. For the CDR3, the DNA is TGCGCCAGCAGCCAAGGCGGGAGGATCTACGAGCAGTACTTC. This gives the protein CASSQGGRIYEQYF. The chain has TRBV4-1 and TRBJ2-7; 8 positions agree with TRBD2. Germline trimming cut 1 base from V and 3 bases from J; bases unmatched to any gene: 2. CDR1 is MGHRA, CDR2 YSYEKL, per germline. The CDR3 is 14 amino acids.